The 29 T cell receptor beta chains below all came from one sample that was sequenced in a study of blood T cells in healthy people across ages. The use of a sample-barcoded 5' primer and a J-beta primer mix characterized a second PCR of roughly 7 to 11 cycles. TCRdb re-analysed the 5' RACE reads in MiXCR, keeping a single row per CDR3 protein. The sample contains about 1.1 million distinct CDR3 sequences, more than 30% of which appear only once. The sequencing sample was made of blood. The receptors here all came from a man between 18 and 29 years old in good health.

This clonotype was detected only a few times. V gene TRBV28 combines with J gene TRBJ2-1; 7 bases fit TRBD2. This CDR3 has 16 amino acids. Germline V gene sequence: CDR1 MDHEN, CDR2 SYDVKM. The V segment lost 6 bases and the J segment 6 bases; nucleotides outside the gene matches: 14. The CDR3 region is CASSPGGLRSINEQFF. The CDR3 coding sequence is TGTGCCAGCAGCCCCGGGGGGTTACGTTCTATCAATGAGCAGTTCTTC.

In this sample, this clonotype turned up a few times. The chain combines TRBV28 with TRBJ1-2, with D unclear. The V gene's germline CDR1 is MDHEN and CDR2 SYDVKM. V lost 3 bases and J lost 6, with 11 bases in between. The CDR3 runs to 13 residues. CDR3: CASSLGRVNGYTF. CDR3 DNA: TGTGCCAGCAGTTTGGGGAGGGTGAATGGCTACACCTTC.

The chain recombines TRBV20-1 with TRBJ1-2; TRBD1 might be the D (6 bases). The germline gives CDR1 DFQATT, CDR2 SNEGSKA (reference sequence). This CDR3 comprises 15 residues. V was cut by 5 bases and J by 3 bases, with 19 bases left in between. This chain's CDR3 is CSAPQEEQGHYGYTF. The CDR3 DNA is TGCAGTGCTCCCCAGGAGGAACAGGGCCACTATGGCTACACCTTC.

The chain recombines TRBV12-3 or TRBV12-4 with TRBJ2-1; weak D call: TRBD1 (5 bases). The CDR3 extends over 12 amino acids. With 1 base removed from V and 13 bases from J, the gap between germline ends came to 11 bases. For the CDR3, the DNA is TGTGCCAGCAGTTTAGAGGGGCAGACCCAGTTCTTC. This encodes CASSLEGQTQFF.

The chain employs TRBV10-3 and TRBJ2-1; the D call may be TRBD1 or TRBD2 (5 bases each). Per the germline V gene, CDR1 is ENHRY and CDR2 is SYGVKD. The V gene lost 2 bases and the J gene lost 6 bases, with 8 bases spanning the gap. The CDR3 has 13 amino acids. CDR3 coding DNA: TGTGCCATCAGTGAGGGGACCACCAATGAGCAGTTCTTC. Translated, it gives CAISEGTTNEQFF.

A few counts support this clonotype. This sequence joins TRBV12-3 or TRBV12-4 and TRBJ2-3; D remains ambiguous. Between the trimmed V and J ends, which lost 3 bases and 0 bases, there was a span of 7 bases. The CDR3 has 14 amino acids. DNA for the CDR3: TGTGCCAGCAGTTTCTCTACTAGCACAGATACGCAGTATTTT. This sequence encodes CASSFSTSTDTQYF.

J is TRBJ2-7 and V is TRBV7-9; D unclear. Germline assignment: CDR1 SEHNR and CDR2 FQNEAQ (reference sequence). The CDR3 has 14 residues. V lost 11 bases, J lost 7 bases, and 24 bases lay in between. DNA for the CDR3: TGTGCCGGCCGTCCTGCGGCGGAATACAATGAGCAGTACTTC. Translated, it gives CAGRPAAEYNEQYF. Variable domain in full (rest from reference TRBV7-9 and TRBJ2-7): DTGVSQNPRHKITKRGQNVTFRCDPISEHNRLYWYRQTLGQGPEFLTYFQNEAQLEKSRLLSDRFSAERPKGSFSTLEIQRTEQGDSAMYLCAGRPAAEYNEQYFGPGTRLTVT.

The chain recombines TRBV10-3 with TRBJ1-2, with D hard to call. V was clipped by 4 bases and J by 6 bases, with 12 bases between them. Germline CDR1 reads ENHRY; CDR2 reads SYGVKD. The CDR3 runs to 13 residues. The CDR3 is CAISVRVEDGYTF. CDR3 in DNA: TGTGCCATCAGTGTGAGGGTGGAGGATGGCTACACCTTC.

About this clonotype itself: Given a much more abundant clone one base away, this may be a read error. The rearrangement uses TRBV20-1 and TRBJ1-2, with D unclear. Germline V lookup: CDR1 DFQATT, CDR2 SNEGSKA (reference sequence). CDR3 length: 12 residues. CDR3 residues: CSASAALYGCTF. The CDR3 region has the DNA TGCAGTGCTAGCGCAGCCCTTTATGGCTGCACCTTC.

The chain uses TRBV6-2 or TRBV6-3 and TRBJ2-3, with 9 bases aligning to TRBD2. V gave up 6 bases and J gave up 3 bases; unmatched junction bases: 13. The CDR3 runs to 17 residues. Germline-derived CDR1 and CDR2 are MNHEY and SVGEGT. Here the CDR3 DNA reads TGTGCCAGCAGCAGAGAGGAAGCGGGGGGCCTAACAGATACGCAGTATTTT. Protein sequence: CASSREEAGGLTDTQYF.

In this sample, this clonotype turned up a few times. The chain recombines TRBV5-1 with TRBJ1-1, with D unresolved. The germline gives CDR1 SGHRS, CDR2 YFSETQ. This CDR3 has 15 amino acids. The V and J ends lost 1 base and 6 bases respectively, with 16 bases between them. The CDR3 coding sequence is TGCGCCAGCAGCTTGAGTTGGACGGGCCAGGCTGAAGCTTTCTTT. Translated, it gives CASSLSWTGQAEAFF.

This clonotype was seen only a few times. The chain recombines TRBV25-1 with TRBJ2-3, with D possibly being TRBD1 (5 bases). CDR1 is MGHDK, CDR2 SYGVNS, per germline. V lost 5 bases and J 4 bases, leaving 19 bases between the germline ends. This CDR3 region has 16 residues. The CDR3 here is CASSSGAKGSADTQYF. CDR3 nucleotide sequence: TGTGCCAGCAGTTCTGGGGCCAAGGGAAGCGCAGATACGCAGTATTTT.

V is TRBV4-3 and J is TRBJ2-1; D may be TRBD1 (6 bases). Trimming took off 6 bases at V and 2 bases at J, with 17 bases between the two ends. The CDR3 runs to 16 residues. CDR1 LGHNA and CDR2 YSLEER come from the germline V gene. CDR3 in DNA: TGCGCCAGCAGGCCAAACAGGGAATACCCCTACAATGAGCAGTTCTTC. Its translation is CASRPNREYPYNEQFF.

The chain carries TRBV2 and TRBJ2-3; D uncertain. Germline V gene sequence: CDR1 SNHLY, CDR2 FYNNEI. Trimming stripped 4 bases from V and 4 bases from J, with 9 bases between. The CDR3 loop spans 13 amino acids. Here the CDR3 reads CASSGNVADTQYF. In DNA form, the CDR3 reads TGTGCCAGCAGTGGTAATGTGGCAGATACGCAGTATTTT.

The chain links TRBV27 to TRBJ2-5; TRBD1 or TRBD2 may be the D gene (5 bases each). TRBJ2-4 explains the end of the DNA better; the J call may be wrong. The germline gives CDR1 MNHEY, CDR2 SMNVEV (reference sequence). This CDR3 is 17 amino acids long. The CDR3 sequence is CASSLRGALGPKNIQYF. The CDR3 DNA sequence: TGTGCCAGCAGTTTACGAGGGGCCCTGGGGCCCAAAAACATTCAGTACTTC.

The chain couples TRBV28 to TRBJ2-3; 9 nucleotides line up with TRBD1. Germline CDR1 is MDHEN and CDR2 is SYDVKM. V lost 9 bases and J lost 1; bases outside the gene matches: 5. This CDR3 comprises 14 residues. The CDR3 protein is CASRRDRGTDTQYF. The DNA of the CDR3 is TGTGCCAGTCGTAGGGACAGGGGCACAGATACGCAGTATTTT.

V gene TRBV20-1 combines with J gene TRBJ2-1; TRBD1 is a possible D gene (5 bases). Germline V gene data show CDR1 as DFQATT and CDR2 as SNEGSKA (reference sequence). The CDR3 totals 15 residues. Trimming took 6 bases from V and 0 from J, leaving 15 bases between them. The CDR3: CSATARGLSYNEQFF. The CDR3 coding sequence is TGCAGTGCCACGGCAAGGGGCCTCTCCTACAATGAGCAGTTCTTC.

This chain connects TRBV10-3 to TRBJ1-6; no firm D call. Trimming cost V 5 bases and J 10 bases, with 15 bases left between them. The CDR3 extends over 14 amino acids. Germline loops: CDR1 ENHRY, CDR2 SYGVKD. The CDR3 loop reads CAISPGISGSPLHF. CDR3 nucleotides: TGTGCCATCAGTCCCGGGATATCCGGATCACCCCTCCACTTT.

To note about this clonotype: At one boundary the junction diverges from the germline segment, which might be a read error. The chain joins TRBV12-3 or TRBV12-4 to TRBJ2-3; the match to TRBD1 covers 9 bases. This CDR3 comprises 15 residues. The CDR3: CASSRTGEGADAQYF. The CDR3 bases are TGTGCCAGCAGTCGGACAGGGGAAGGGGCAGATGCGCAGTATTTT.

The chain joins TRBV3-1 to TRBJ2-1, with 11 nucleotides matching TRBD2. V gave up 5 bases and J gave up 9 bases; unmatched junction bases: 9. Germline V CDR1 and CDR2: LGHDT, YNNKEL (reference sequence). The CDR3 totals 15 residues. CDR3 protein: CASSGGTSGSVEQFF. The DNA for the CDR3 is TGTGCCAGCAGCGGGGGGACTAGCGGTTCTGTTGAGCAGTTCTTC.

CDR3 nucleotides: TGTGCCAGCAGTGAATTGGGACAGGGTTTCCACAATGAGCAGTACTTC. Translated, it gives CASSELGQGFHNEQYF. This sequence joins TRBV25-1 and TRBJ2-1; 9 bases map to TRBD1. Gene TRBJ2-7 matches the end of the DNA better, so the J call may be wrong. CDR1 is MGHDK, CDR2 SYGVNS, per germline. The length of the CDR3 is 16 residues.

This clonotype came up a few times. DNA for the CDR3: TGTGCCAGCAGCTTATTTCGGATCGGCAGGCACTATGGCTACACCTTC. It yields the protein CASSLFRIGRHYGYTF. This chain links TRBV7-8 with TRBJ1-2; the D is unclear. V was pared by 2 bases and J by 3 bases, with 16 bases between. CDR3 length: 16 residues. Germline V CDR1 and CDR2: SGHVS, FQNEAQ.

V usage is TRBV20-1 and J usage is TRBJ2-5; perhaps TRBD2 as D (5 bases). Per the germline V gene, CDR1 is DFQATT and CDR2 is SNEGSKA (reference sequence). V lost 5 bases and J lost 5, with 18 bases in between. This CDR3 spans 14 amino acids. CDR3 in amino acids: CSAHPGTQRETQYF. CDR3 bases: TGCAGTGCTCACCCGGGAACCCAGCGGGAGACCCAGTACTTC.

The chain uses TRBV6-5 and TRBJ2-1; 9 bases fit TRBD1. The CDR3 loop spans 14 amino acids. The junction had 8 bases not matched to a gene; V was cut back by 10 bases and J by 4 bases. Germline CDR1 reads MNHEY; CDR2 reads SVGAGI. The CDR3 region has the DNA TGTGCCACCTCTGGGACAGGGCCTTACAATGAGCAGTTCTTC. Encoded protein: CATSGTGPYNEQFF.

J is TRBJ1-6 and V is TRBV4-1; D unresolved. Trimming left V 1 base short and J 8 bases short, with 15 bases between. The V gene's germline CDR1 is MGHRA and CDR2 YSYEKL. The CDR3 spans 16 residues. The CDR3 is CASSQVPGLIYSPLHF. CDR3 nucleotide sequence: TGCGCCAGCAGCCAAGTTCCCGGGCTTATCTATTCACCCCTCCACTTT.

With respect to this clonotype: The junction departs from germline at one end; a sequencing error may be responsible. V gene TRBV29-1 combines with J gene TRBJ1-2, with 12 nucleotides matching TRBD1. This CDR3 spans 17 amino acids. Germline CDR1 reads SQVTM; CDR2 reads ANQGSEA. The chain's CDR3 is CSAEIRDRGRRNYGYTF. The CDR3 nucleotides read TGCAGCGCTGAAATCCGGGACAGGGGGCGCAGAAACTATGGCTACACCTTC.

This clonotype was counted once. The junction shows a germline mismatch at one end, possibly a read error. The chain recombines TRBV7-2 with TRBJ1-6, with no clear D. The CDR3 extends over 16 amino acids. Germline CDR1 SGHTA, CDR2 FQGNSA. DNA for the CDR3: TGTGCCAGCAGGTTAGGGATAGGATCCTATAATTCACCCCACCACTTT. Translating it yields CASRLGIGSYNSPHHF. Using reference TRBV7-2 and TRBJ1-6 for the parts outside the CDR3, the full variable domain is GAGVSQSPSNKVTEKGKDVELRCDPISGHTALYWYRQSLGQGLEFLIYFQGNSAPDKSGLPSDRFSAERTGGSVSTLTIQRTQQEDSAVYLCASRLGIGSYNSPHHFGNGTRLTVT.

The chain is built from TRBV2 and TRBJ2-3; TRBD2 matches at 10 bases. The CDR3 contains 16 residues. J was trimmed by 4 bases and V by 5 bases; bases with no gene match: 9. Germline CDR1 reads SNHLY; CDR2 reads FYNNEI. The CDR3 protein is CASSQRASGGSDTQYF. DNA for the CDR3: TGTGCCAGCAGTCAAAGGGCTAGCGGGGGCTCAGATACGCAGTATTTT.

In its sample, this clonotype was seen a few times. This rearrangement joins TRBV11-2 to TRBJ2-1, with D perhaps TRBD2 (5 bases). Trimming removed 5 bases at V and 4 bases at J, with 21 bases between. CDR3 length equals 17 residues. The germline CDR1 and CDR2 sequences are SGHAT and FQNNGV. The CDR3 coding sequence is TGTGCCAGCAGCCCGATGGACTCAAACAAACTTTACAATGAGCAGTTCTTC. Amino acids: CASSPMDSNKLYNEQFF.